This T cell receptor (beta chain) was sequenced in a study of graft-versus-host responses after intestinal transplantation. Study-level results: Allografts of patients with graft-donor T cell macrochimerism showed high graft-versus-host to host-versus-graft clone ratios. GvH clones were identified in recipient marrow, with some first appearing in ileum or blood.

Tissue processing of the graft released intraepithelial and lamina propria lymphocytes from it. The repertoire was sequenced with immunoSEQ multiplex PCR; TCRdb's copy has only in-frame clones and lacks some. The repertoire holds more than 2,500 clones, with 60% to 80% as singletons. Worth noting for this clone: No antigen is known for it.

The V end lost 4 bases, the J end lost 0 bases, and 5 bases lay between the germline ends. The CDR3 contains 13 residues. Looked up from germline, CDR1 is KGHSH and CDR2 is LQKENI. This TCR was sampled from a human patient who received an intestinal transplant, so some T cells may come from the graft donor. The sample here was ileum tissue, taken around 5 and 7 days after intestinal transplantation. The chain links TRBV18 to TRBJ2-3, with D uncertain. Here the CDR3 DNA reads TGTGCCAGCTCACGGGATAGCACAGATACGCAGTATTTT. It encodes CASSRDSTDTQYF.